One and the same sample provided the 16 T cell receptor beta chains below, sequenced in a study of shared clonotypes between healthy human individuals. Measured with immunoSEQ multiplex PCR; TCRdb has only the in-frame clones, and not every one. The table has about 500,000 clones, 77% seen once. Sequenced input: PBMCs. The receptors here all came from a woman aged 40 to 50 in good health. Some clones in this sample may be carry-over from other donors' samples.

As regards this clone: A far larger clone is off by one base, so a read error is likely. V usage is TRBV30 and J usage is TRBJ2-6, with 8 bases lining up with TRBD1. CDR3 length equals 17 residues. Germline trimming cut 2 bases from V and 0 bases from J; bases unmatched to any gene: 6. CDR1 and CDR2 (germline): GTSNPN, SVGIG (reference sequence). The CDR3 coding sequence is TGTGCCTGGAGTCGGACAGGGTTGAGCTCTGGGGCCAACGTCCTGACTTTC. This translates into CAWSRTGLSSGANVLTF.

The chain is built from TRBV15 and TRBJ1-1; TRBD1 agrees at 7 bases. The germline V gene has CDR1 LNHNV and CDR2 YYDKDF (reference sequence). The CDR3 covers 14 residues. J lost 7 bases, V lost 6 bases, and 11 bases had no gene match. CDR3 region: CATRAEGAPLEAFF. The DNA of the CDR3 is TGTGCCACCAGGGCGGAGGGGGCACCACTTGAAGCTTTCTTT. Full variable domain (missing parts from reference TRBV15 and TRBJ1-1): DAMVIQNPRYQVTQFGKPVTLSCSQTLNHNVMYWYQQKSSQAPKLLFHYYDKDFNNEADTPDNFQSRRPNTSFCFLDIRSPGLGDTAMYLCATRAEGAPLEAFFGQGTRLTVV.

This clone was picked up a small number of times. Being one base from a much bigger clone, this may be a read error. This chain uses TRBV6-4 with TRBJ2-3; perhaps TRBD2 as D (5 bases). The CDR3 is 14 amino acids. V lost 2 bases and J lost 0, with 6 bases in between. Germline V gene sequence: CDR1 MRHNA, CDR2 SNTAGT. CDR3 DNA: TGTGCCAGCAGTGACGAGGGAAGCACAGATACGCAGTATTTT. Translation gives CASSDEGSTDTQYF.

Written as DNA, the CDR3 is TGTGCCAGCAGGTCGGCCAGATACACAGATACGCAGTATTTT. It yields the protein CASRSARYTDTQYF. The chain links TRBV5-6 to TRBJ2-3; D unclear. The CDR3 is 14 amino acids. The V gene's germline CDR1 is SGHDT and CDR2 YYEEEE. The ends were cut back, 5 bases at V and 2 bases at J, with 12 bases in the middle.

The V call is TRBV7-8, the J call TRBJ2-7; TRBD2 matches 8 bases. J lost 2 bases, V lost 5 bases, and 5 bases had no gene match. Germline values: CDR1 SGHVS, CDR2 FQNEAQ. The CDR3 is 14 residues long. In DNA form, the CDR3 reads TGTGCCAGCAGCCCGGGGGGGAGGACCTACGAGCAGTACTTC. Translated: CASSPGGRTYEQYF.

This clone was recorded only once. The V and J genes are TRBV19 and TRBJ2-3; D is tentatively TRBD1 or TRBD2 (5 bases each). The CDR3 contains 13 residues. The germline V gene encodes CDR1 LNHDA and CDR2 SQIVND (reference sequence). The V gene lost 5 bases and the J gene lost 6 bases, with 12 bases spanning the gap. CDR3 sequence (DNA): TGTGCCAGTAGTCGGGACCGCGCCGATACGCAGTATTTT. It codes for CASSRDRADTQYF.

The chain has TRBV7-7 and TRBJ2-4, with 8 bases that match TRBD1. CDR1 and CDR2 from the germline V gene are SSHAT and FNYEAQ (reference sequence). CDR3 length: 14 residues. Trimming at V came to 5 bases and at J to 4 bases, leaving 4 bases not matched to a gene. The DNA of the CDR3 is TGTGCCAGCAGCCCGAGGACAGGGAAAAACATTCAGTACTTC. Its translation is CASSPRTGKNIQYF.

The CDR3 nucleotides are TGTGCCAGCAGTTTAGGGGGCTGGAAAGAGCAGTACTTC. Translating it yields CASSLGGWKEQYF. The V call is TRBV28, the J call TRBJ2-7; possible D gene TRBD1, 6 bases. CDR1 and CDR2 (germline): MDHEN, SYDVKM. V was pared by 2 bases and J by 7 bases, with 12 bases between. The CDR3 length is 13 residues.

The chain carries TRBV27 and TRBJ2-7, with a possible D match to TRBD2 (7 bases). The CDR3 consists of 15 residues. CDR1 and CDR2 from the germline V gene are MNHEY and SMNVEV (reference sequence). Trimming cost V 1 base and J 2 bases, with 12 bases left between them. The CDR3 coding sequence is TGTGCCAGCAGTTTATGGGGGGGGCCGACCTACGAGCAGTACTTC. Amino acids: CASSLWGGPTYEQYF.

V is TRBV28 and J is TRBJ1-5; D uncertain. V lost 1 base and J 6 bases, leaving 19 bases between the germline ends. This CDR3 contains 17 residues. Germline assignment: CDR1 MDHEN and CDR2 SYDVKM. This CDR3 reads CASSLSGGALRVQPQHF. The CDR3 nucleotides read TGTGCCAGCAGTTTATCCGGCGGAGCCCTTCGTGTTCAGCCCCAGCATTTT.

This clone was seen a handful of times. The chain carries TRBV28 and TRBJ2-7; 7 nucleotides agree with TRBD2. CDR1 MDHEN and CDR2 SYDVKM come from the germline V gene. V lost 1 base to trimming and J lost 9 bases; unmatched junction nucleotides: 15. This CDR3 is built from 16 residues. This chain's CDR3 is CASSLFVGGDSHRQYF. Here the CDR3 DNA reads TGTGCCAGCAGTTTATTTGTGGGGGGGGACTCCCACAGGCAGTACTTC.

The CDR3 region is CASSQAVNPTFGYTF. The CDR3 DNA reads TGTGCCAGCAGCCAAGCCGTGAATCCGACGTTCGGCTACACCTTC. This chain links TRBV14 with TRBJ1-2; D uncertain. Trimming stripped 1 base from V and 8 bases from J, with 17 bases between. Germline V gene data show CDR1 as SGHDN and CDR2 as FVKESK. The CDR3 extends over 15 amino acids.

The CDR3 sequence: CASSPTGREGQETQYF. The CDR3 DNA reads as TGTGCCAGCAGCCCCACAGGGCGGGAGGGCCAAGAGACCCAGTACTTC. The gene calls are TRBV5-5 and TRBJ2-5, with TRBD2 matching 9 bases. Germline V gene sequence: CDR1 SGHKS, CDR2 YYEKEE (reference sequence). The V segment lost 4 bases and the J segment 1 base; nucleotides outside the gene matches: 8. CDR3 length: 16 residues.

This clone was seen more than once but under ten times. The chain uses TRBV19 and TRBJ2-5; D remains unclear. The CDR3 loop spans 13 amino acids. V was shortened by 2 bases and J by 4 bases, with 8 bases between the two germline ends. Germline assignment: CDR1 LNHDA and CDR2 SQIVND (reference sequence). The CDR3 DNA is TGTGCCAGTAGTATACGTAGAGCAGAGACCCAGTACTTC. Protein sequence: CASSIRRAETQYF.

This clone was detected only a few times. V and J are TRBV6-7 and TRBJ1-1; 7 positions match TRBD1. TRBV6-7 is classed as an ORF, of uncertain function. The CDR3 is 14 residues long. After removal of 5 bases from V and 3 bases from J, the junction contained 6 bases not matched to a gene. The CDR3 sequence: CASSMGQPDTEAFF. The CDR3 DNA reads TGTGCCAGCAGTATGGGACAGCCGGACACTGAAGCTTTCTTT.

V gene TRBV28 combines with J gene TRBJ2-7; 13 bases match TRBD2. Losses at the gene ends were 5 bases for V and 5 bases for J; bases not matched to a gene: 6. The CDR3 loop spans 15 amino acids. Germline-derived CDR1 and CDR2 are MDHEN and SYDVKM. CDR3 sequence (DNA): TGTGCCAGCAGTCCCCGACTAGCGGGAGGCCACGAGCAGTACTTC. The encoded protein is CASSPRLAGGHEQYF.